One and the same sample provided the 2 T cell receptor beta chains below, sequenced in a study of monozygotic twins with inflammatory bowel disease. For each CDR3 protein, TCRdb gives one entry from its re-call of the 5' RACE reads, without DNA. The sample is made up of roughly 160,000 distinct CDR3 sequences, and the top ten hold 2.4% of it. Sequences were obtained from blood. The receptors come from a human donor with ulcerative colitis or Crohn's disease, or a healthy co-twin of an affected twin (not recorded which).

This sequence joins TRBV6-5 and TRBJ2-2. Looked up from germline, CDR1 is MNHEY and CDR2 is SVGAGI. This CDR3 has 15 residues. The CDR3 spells CASSYSDGQVGELFF.

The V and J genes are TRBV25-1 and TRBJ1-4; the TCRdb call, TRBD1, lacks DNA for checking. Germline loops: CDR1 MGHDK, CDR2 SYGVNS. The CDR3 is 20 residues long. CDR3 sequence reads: CASSENQGSRVGATNEKLFF. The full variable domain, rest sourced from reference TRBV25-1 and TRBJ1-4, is EADIYQTPRYLVIGTGKKITLECSQTMGHDKMYWYQQDPGMELHLIHYSYGVNSTEKGDLSSESTVSRIRTEHFPLTLESARPSHTSQYLCASSENQGSRVGATNEKLFFGSGTQLSVL.